This is a list of T cell receptor beta chains from one sample in a study of T cell changes during pregnancy in multiple sclerosis. Generated by immunoSEQ multiplex PCR, the TCRdb table keeps only in-frame clones and is missing some. This sample has about 80,000 clones, with over 75% found just once. The material was peripheral blood, obtained before pregnancy. Receptor source: a female donor with multiple sclerosis, enrolled in a pregnancy study. CDR3s include the opening cysteine and the closing phenylalanine or tryptophan. D genes are given only for firm matches. Size is omitted from some rows. Given values are once, few, many or a class for expanded clones.

TRBV7-9	TRBJ1-2	TRBD1	few	TGTGCCAGCAGCTTCGGACAGGTGTACCGCTACACCTTC	CASSFGQVYRYTF
TRBV2	TRBJ2-5	TRBD2	-	TGTGCCAGCAGCTCCACGCGGGGGGCCCCCAGCACCCAGTACTTC	CASSSTRGAPSTQYF
TRBV5-4	TRBJ2-7	TRBD2	-	TGTGCCAGCACCCCTAGCGGGGGGTCCGTCTACGAGCAGTACTTC	CASTPSGGSVYEQYF
TRBV5-4	TRBJ2-7	-	few	TGTGCCAGCAGCTCCGCGACCAAAAGGACAGCCGACGAGCAGTACTTC	CASSSATKRTADEQYF
TRBV5-6	TRBJ1-1	-	once	TGTGCCAGCAGCCCGGGGGGAGGTTTCGGGCTGAACACTGAAGCTTTCTTT	CASSPGGGFGLNTEAFF
TRBV7-3	TRBJ2-3	-	-	TGTGCCAGCAGCCCCTACCAGCGAACCACAGATACGCAGTATTTT	CASSPYQRTTDTQYF
TRBV5-6	TRBJ1-1	-	-	TGTGCCAGCAGAAATGCCGGCGGCGGACAGGAAGCTTTCTTT	CASRNAGGGQEAFF
TRBV27	TRBJ1-6	-	-	TGTGCCAGCAGTTTATCTTTCCCAGGGATCTATAATTCACCCCTCCACTTT	CASSLSFPGIYNSPLHF
TRBV6-1	TRBJ2-6	TRBD2	-	TGTGCCAGCGCCGAGCGGGGTTCTGGGGCCAACGTCCTGACTTTC	CASAERGSGANVLTF
TRBV9	TRBJ2-5	TRBD2	-	TGTGCCAGCAGCTATAGCGGGGCAGGTCAAGAGACCCAGTACTTC	CASSYSGAGQETQYF
TRBV4-1	TRBJ1-4	-	-	TGCGCCAGCAGCCTACAGGGCCAAACTAATGAAAAACTGTTTTTT	CASSLQGQTNEKLFF
TRBV5-1	TRBJ1-2	-	-	TGCGCCAGCAGCTTGGGGTTCCGGAGAGGCTATGGCTACACCTTC	CASSLGFRRGYGYTF
TRBV5-1	TRBJ2-7	TRBD1	-	TGCGCCAGCAGCTTATTAGGACAGGGTGGGCAGTACTTC	CASSLLGQGGQYF
TRBV5-4	TRBJ2-1	-	-	TGTGCCAGCAGCGCAACAGGGAAGGAGCAGTTCTTC	CASSATGKEQFF
TRBV9	TRBJ1-4	-	-	TGTGCCAGCGAAGGCAGGGAGGACGAAAAACTGTTTTTT	CASEGREDEKLFF
TRBV9	TRBJ1-1	-	-	TGTGCCAGCAGCGTAGTCCCTGTGAGCACTGAAGCTTTCTTT	CASSVVPVSTEAFF
TRBV2	TRBJ1-1	-	once	TGTGCCAGCAGTGCCTCTTTAAACACTGAAGCTTTCTTT	CASSASLNTEAFF
TRBV5-4	TRBJ2-3	TRBD1	-	TGTGCCAGCAACCCCCACAGGGGGCCGGCAGATACGCAGTATTTT	CASNPHRGPADTQYF
TRBV30	TRBJ1-2	-	-	TGTGCCTGGAGTGTCGGCGCGGCTAACTATGGCTACACCTTC	CAWSVGAANYGYTF